Below, 17 T cell receptor beta chains from the same sample are listed, as sequenced in a study of T cell responses to AZD1222 COVID-19 vaccine. This table comes from immunoSEQ multiplex PCR, and its TCRdb copy is limited to in-frame clones, with some not included. The sample holds around 99,000 clones, just over 90% seen once. The specimen comprised peripheral blood, sampled on day 0 of AZD1222 vaccination. Every receptor here comes from an adult in good health.

The chain is built from TRBV10-3 and TRBJ2-1, with 8 bases identical to TRBD1. The CDR3 runs 16 residues. The junction had 13 bases not matched to a gene; V was cut back by 6 bases and J by 6 bases. Germline V gene sequence: CDR1 ENHRY, CDR2 SYGVKD. This CDR3 is CAISRDRGPSLNEQFF. The CDR3 DNA is TGTGCCATCAGCCGAGACAGGGGCCCTAGCCTCAATGAGCAGTTCTTC.

V gene TRBV30 combines with J gene TRBJ1-4; D is possibly TRBD1 (6 bases). The CDR3 spans 16 residues. Deletions cut 2 bases from V and 5 bases from J, with 18 bases between. Germline V lookup: CDR1 GTSNPN, CDR2 SVGIG (reference sequence). In DNA, the CDR3 is TGTGCCTGGAGTCACGATTTTGGGGGGGCGAATGAAAAACTGTTTTTT. Protein product: CAWSHDFGGANEKLFF. The full variable domain, in which reference TRBV30 and TRBJ1-4 provide the parts outside the CDR3, is SQTIHQWPATLVQPVGSPLSLECTVEGTSNPNLYWYRQAAGRGLQLLFYSVGIGQISSEVPQNLSASRPQDRQFILSSKKLLLSDSGFYLCAWSHDFGGANEKLFFGSGTQLSVL.

The J gene is TRBJ1-4, the V gene TRBV19; a possible D gene is TRBD1 (6 bases). Germline assignment: CDR1 LNHDA and CDR2 SQIVND (reference sequence). The V end was cut by 3 bases, the J end by 7 bases, with 12 bases between. This CDR3 spans 14 amino acids. Written as DNA, the CDR3 is TGTGCCAGTAGTATGGGGGGCGCGCGTGAAAAACTGTTTTTT. It encodes CASSMGGAREKLFF.

J is TRBJ1-5 and V is TRBV28; 7 positions match TRBD1. The junction had 5 bases not matched to a gene; V was cut back by 2 bases and J by 4 bases. Germline lookup yields CDR1 MDHEN and CDR2 SYDVKM. The CDR3 spans 15 residues. CDR3 in amino acids: CASSLQQGLNQPQHF. The CDR3 DNA follows: TGTGCCAGCAGTTTACAACAGGGGTTGAATCAGCCCCAGCATTTT.

The rearrangement uses TRBV30 and TRBJ2-7; 8 positions match TRBD1. This CDR3 contains 13 residues. CDR1 and CDR2 from the germline V gene are GTSNPN and SVGIG (reference sequence). V dropped 2 bases and J dropped 2; count of bases not matched to a gene: 2. CDR3 residues: CAWSRQGPYEQYF. The CDR3 DNA reads TGTGCCTGGAGTAGACAGGGGCCCTACGAGCAGTACTTC.

This clone showed up just a few times. The chain combines TRBV24-1 with TRBJ2-3; the match to TRBD2 covers 11 bases. The CDR3 is 17 residues long. V lost 1 base to trimming and J lost 2 bases; unmatched junction nucleotides: 4. CDR1 is KGHDR, CDR2 SFDVKD, per germline. The CDR3 protein is CATSDFRLAGNTDTQYF. The CDR3 nucleotides read TGTGCCACCAGTGATTTCCGACTAGCGGGGAACACAGATACGCAGTATTTT.

This rearrangement joins TRBV7-3 to TRBJ2-2; a possible D gene is TRBD2 (5 bases). CDR3 length: 14 residues. V was pared by 5 bases and J by 9 bases, with 16 bases between. Germline CDR1 and CDR2: SGHTA and FQGTGA. The CDR3 is CASSLRGGPRELFF. CDR3 in DNA: TGTGCCAGCAGCCTACGAGGCGGGCCTCGGGAGCTGTTTTTT.

J is TRBJ2-2 and V is TRBV18; no firm D call. Trimming removed 3 bases at V and 11 bases at J, with 13 bases between. Germline loops: CDR1 KGHSH, CDR2 LQKENI. The CDR3 has 13 amino acids. In DNA form, the CDR3 reads TGTGCCAGCTCACCTAGGGCCCTCGGAGAGCTGTTTTTT. It translates to CASSPRALGELFF. Variable domain in full (rest from reference TRBV18 and TRBJ2-2): NAGVMQNPRHLVRRRGQEARLRCSPMKGHSHVYWYRQLPEEGLKFMVYLQKENIIDESGMPKERFSAEFPKEGPSILRIQQVVRGDSAAYFCASSPRALGELFFGEGSRLTVL.

This chain links TRBV2 with TRBJ1-2, with TRBD1 as a possible D gene (5 bases). V lost 4 bases and J 6 bases, leaving 15 bases between the germline ends. This CDR3 has 14 residues. CDR1 is SNHLY and CDR2 is FYNNEI in the germline V gene. The CDR3 loop reads CASSGLTAFDGYTF. For the CDR3, the DNA is TGTGCCAGCAGTGGCCTGACAGCTTTTGATGGCTACACCTTC.

This chain connects TRBV5-1 to TRBJ2-1, with 14 positions matching TRBD2. This CDR3 contains 19 residues. Losses at the gene ends were 4 bases for V and 1 base for J; bases not matched to a gene: 10. Germline V CDR1 and CDR2: SGHRS, YFSETQ. The CDR3 bases are TGCGCCAGCAGCCCCCCCGGGACTAGCGGGAGAAAGTCCTACAATGAGCAGTTCTTC. This sequence encodes CASSPPGTSGRKSYNEQFF.

This chain connects TRBV4-1 to TRBJ2-4; D gene unclear. Looked up from germline, CDR1 is MGHRA and CDR2 is YSYEKL. The CDR3 covers 15 residues. Trimming left V 0 bases short and J 0 bases short, with 6 bases between. This chain's CDR3 is CASSQDIGAKNIQYF. The CDR3 DNA is TGCGCCAGCAGCCAAGATATCGGAGCCAAAAACATTCAGTACTTC.

The chain has TRBV30 and TRBJ2-1, with D uncertain. Germline-derived CDR1 and CDR2 are GTSNPN and SVGIG (reference sequence). Trimming took 4 bases from V and 4 from J, leaving 5 bases between them. This CDR3 spans 11 amino acids. CDR3 loop: CAWTVYNEQFF. CDR3 sequence (DNA): TGTGCCTGGACAGTATACAATGAGCAGTTCTTC.

This chain uses TRBV5-1 with TRBJ2-3, with 10 bases identical to TRBD1. J gave up 0 bases and V 4 bases, and 2 bases lay outside the gene matches. Per germline, CDR1 SGHRS and CDR2 YFSETQ. The CDR3 runs 15 residues. CDR3 residues: CASSAGQGSTDTQYF. The CDR3 DNA follows: TGCGCCAGCAGCGCGGGACAGGGGAGCACAGATACGCAGTATTTT.

The chain uses TRBV7-2 and TRBJ2-5; D is undetermined. There are 12 residues in the CDR3. The V gene lost 5 bases and the J gene lost 4 bases, with 8 bases spanning the gap. Per germline, CDR1 SGHTA and CDR2 FQGNSA. The CDR3 loop is CASSRGVETQYF. The CDR3 DNA is TGTGCCAGCAGCCGAGGAGTAGAGACCCAGTACTTC.

The V call is TRBV4-3, the J call TRBJ2-1; D not resolved. Per germline, CDR1 LGHNA and CDR2 YSLEER. Trimming left V 0 bases short and J 1 base short, with 4 bases between. This CDR3 is built from 14 residues. The CDR3, as DNA: TGCGCCAGCAGCCAAGAAAAATCCTACAATGAGCAGTTCTTC. It encodes CASSQEKSYNEQFF.

Regarding this clone: Its ends do not fully match the called genes, so a read error is possible. The chain uses TRBV7-9 and TRBJ2-7, with D unclear. CDR3 length: 13 residues. Germline CDR1 SEHNR, CDR2 FQNEAQ (reference sequence). The CDR3 DNA sequence: TGTGCCAGCAGGTTAGGACCCGACTACGAGCAGTACTTC. Translation gives CASRLGPDYEQYF.

V usage is TRBV10-2 and J usage is TRBJ1-2; no clear D. Germline V gene sequence: CDR1 WSHSY, CDR2 SAAADI. Trimming left V 0 bases short and J 5 bases short, with 10 bases between. This CDR3 contains 14 residues. The CDR3 spells CASSESYGLYGYTF. CDR3 DNA: TGCGCCAGCAGTGAGTCGTACGGCTTATATGGCTACACCTTC.